The rows below give T cell receptor beta chains drawn from one sample of a study of shared clonotypes between healthy human individuals. The method was immunoSEQ multiplex PCR; TCRdb's version includes in-frame clones alone and lacks a portion of them. There are roughly 810,000 clones in the sample; about 96% occur only once, and about 0.25% lies in the top ten. The sample was naive CD8+ T cells sorted from blood. The receptors stem from a man aged 30 to 39 in good health. Both conserved end residues are trimmed from each CDR3. D genes are given only for firm matches.

>TRBJ2-1|NA|TRBV29-1
SGGTYNEQF
>TRBJ2-7|NA|TRBV11-2
ASIPSYGEVSSYEQY
>TRBJ2-7|NA|TRBV5-1
ASRQGGLSYEQY
>TRBJ2-7|NA|TRBV7-6
ASSPAARGGEQY
>TRBJ2-3|TRBD2|TRBV28
ASSFSGPGTDTQY
>TRBJ1-1|NA|TRBV11-3
ASSFTVNTEAF
>TRBJ2-1|NA|TRBV18
ASLDRSSYNEQF
>TRBJ2-1|TRBD2|TRBV10-1
ASNPGTGEGNEQF
>TRBJ2-7|NA|TRBV19
ASSITEGAEQY
>TRBJ2-3|NA|TRBV4-3
ASSQDRFTDTQY
>TRBJ2-7|NA|TRBV5-1
ASSLEGYEQY
>TRBJ2-7|TRBD2|TRBV28
ASSLMGGTYEQY
>TRBJ2-1|NA|TRBV9
ASSVESVLGSYNEQF
>TRBJ2-7|TRBD2|TRBV7-9
ASSPSRGRPYEQY
>TRBJ1-5|TRBD1|TRBV2
ASSKDRGGVYSNQPQH
>TRBJ2-3|NA|TRBV29-1
SVDPGQSDTQY
>TRBJ1-2|NA|TRBV27
ASSLSRASYGYT
>TRBJ2-1|TRBD2|TRBV7-9
ASNPIAGGYNEQF
>TRBJ1-1|NA|TRBV27
ASSRQVYTEAF
>TRBJ2-7|NA|TRBV14
ASSPWVPGPREQY
>TRBJ2-5|NA|TRBV4-1
ASSQDPWGKETQY
>TRBJ2-5|NA|TRBV27
ASTETQY
>TRBJ2-7|TRBD1|TRBV11-2
ASSPKPGGASEQY
>TRBJ2-7|NA|TRBV19
ASSPSTYEQY
>TRBJ2-5|NA|TRBV27
ASSAGVNRGETQY
>TRBJ2-7|NA|TRBV30
AWSVGAGTVGEQY
>TRBJ2-7|TRBD2|TRBV4-1
ASSQEPGTSGSYEQY
>TRBJ2-2|NA|TRBV7-9
ASRDTAGELF
>TRBJ2-1|NA|TRBV7-3
ASSPWTIGRGNEQF
>TRBJ2-3|NA|TRBV27
ASRVMPSTDTQY
>TRBJ1-2|NA|TRBV5-1
ASSLFGDSSTGYT
>TRBJ2-7|TRBD2|TRBV5-1
ASSLAGTSYEQY
>TRBJ1-5|NA|TRBV7-9
ASSLGQGNQPQH
>TRBJ2-3|TRBD2|TRBV5-6
ASTNVPGLAGDTQY
>TRBJ2-2|TRBD1|TRBV7-9
ATSSTDRGNSGELF
>TRBJ2-1|TRBD2|TRBV11-2
ASSLGSGRGNEQF
>TRBJ2-1|NA|TRBV10-3
AISDPTYNEQF
>TRBJ2-3|NA|TRBV29-1
SAKDRASTDTQY
>TRBJ2-7|NA|TRBV1
TSSPTLAAFYEQY
>TRBJ2-5|NA|TRBV29-1
SVDRAQETQY
>TRBJ2-3|NA|TRBV6-6
ASSQPDTQY
>TRBJ2-7|NA|TRBV4-1
ASSQVMSFYEQY
>TRBJ2-5|TRBD2|TRBV30
AWSAGGSGTETQY
>TRBJ1-2|NA|TRBV13
ASSPASDNGYT
>TRBJ1-3|NA|TRBV18
ASSPNRGAGNTIY
>TRBJ1-1|NA|TRBV6-5
ASSLRDDTEAF
>TRBJ2-1|TRBD2|TRBV19
ASSIAGLAAYNEQF
>TRBJ2-1|TRBD2|TRBV13
ASSSSGRARNEQF
>TRBJ2-7|NA|TRBV5-1
ASSSETGIYEQY
>TRBJ2-7|NA|TRBV6-6
ASSYSIGGYYEQY
>TRBJ2-1|NA|TRBV2
ASSESRRGRDNEQF
>TRBJ2-7|TRBD1|TRBV27
ASSSQGAARDQY
>TRBJ1-5|TRBD1|TRBV7-4
ASSLALRGQADYSNQPQH
>TRBJ2-1|TRBD2|TRBV29-1
SADGLAGGGVHNEQF